The next 16 T cell receptor beta chains were all read from a single sample in a study of early T cells in non-severe SARS-CoV-2 infection. Via MiXCR, TCRdb re-called the 5' RACE reads, giving one row per CDR3 protein. The sample contains under 70,000 distinct CDR3 sequences, roughly 7.1% of which appear only once. Sequenced material: whole blood, taken at baseline. These receptors came from an adult who was a healthcare worker with PCR-confirmed SARS-CoV-2 infection or an uninfected control (not recorded which).

This clonotype has a handful of counts. The chain links TRBV10-3 to TRBJ2-1; TRBD2 agrees at 11 bases. Germline trimming cut 3 bases from V and 8 bases from J; bases unmatched to any gene: 15. Looked up from germline, CDR1 is ENHRY and CDR2 is SYGVKD. This CDR3 has 18 residues. Written as DNA, the CDR3 is TGTGCCATCAGTGAACTCCCACTAGCGGGAGTTGGTTTGGATGAGCAGTTCTTC. This codes for CAISELPLAGVGLDEQFF.

In this sample, this clonotype turned up many times. The gene calls are TRBV7-2 and TRBJ2-7, with D perhaps TRBD1 (5 bases). V was clipped by 6 bases and J by 6 bases, with 18 bases between them. The CDR3 spans 14 residues. CDR1 and CDR2 (germline): SGHTA, FQGNSA. CDR3 region: CASSKAGLTGEQYF. The DNA of the CDR3 is TGTGCCAGCAGTAAAGCCGGGCTCACAGGCGAGCAGTACTTC. Full variable domain (outside the CDR3, taken from reference TRBV7-2 and TRBJ2-7): GAGVSQSPSNKVTEKGKDVELRCDPISGHTALYWYRQSLGQGLEFLIYFQGNSAPDKSGLPSDRFSAERTGGSVSTLTIQRTQQEDSAVYLCASSKAGLTGEQYFGPGTRLTVT.

This clonotype was found many times. V gene TRBV20-1 combines with J gene TRBJ2-2; weak D call: TRBD2 (5 bases). CDR1 and CDR2 from the germline V gene are DFQATT and SNEGSKA (reference sequence). CDR3 length equals 15 residues. Deletions cut 0 bases from V and 1 base from J, with 9 bases between. This CDR3 reads CSARDGKGNTGELFF. The CDR3 bases are TGCAGTGCTAGAGACGGGAAAGGGAACACCGGGGAGCTGTTTTTT.

This clonotype was found many times. This sequence joins TRBV30 and TRBJ2-5, with D maybe TRBD1 (7 bases). V gave up 3 bases and J gave up 2 bases, with 16 bases separating them. This CDR3 contains 15 residues. CDR1 and CDR2 from the germline V gene are GTSNPN and SVGIG (reference sequence). The CDR3 region is CAWSGGQTLQETQYF. CDR3 DNA: TGTGCCTGGAGCGGGGGACAGACACTGCAAGAGACCCAGTACTTC.

This clonotype has more than one count but fewer than ten. V and J are TRBV7-2 and TRBJ1-6; D remains unclear. This CDR3 contains 15 residues. CDR1 SGHTA and CDR2 FQGNSA come from the germline V gene. Trimming took 1 base from V and 7 from J, leaving 11 bases between them. CDR3 sequence reads: CASSLVDLGNSPLHF. CDR3 DNA sequence: TGTGCCAGCAGCTTAGTTGATTTAGGCAATTCACCCCTCCACTTT.

This clonotype was detected many times. This chain joins TRBV15 and TRBJ2-5; D gene unclear. The germline gives CDR1 LNHNV, CDR2 YYDKDF (reference sequence). This CDR3 contains 14 residues. Trimming took off 0 bases at V and 5 bases at J, with 10 bases between the two ends. CDR3 bases: TGTGCCACCAGCAGAGATAAATTTTTGGAGACCCAGTACTTC. As protein: CATSRDKFLETQYF. The variable domain in full, with the rest retrieved from reference TRBV15 and TRBJ2-5, is DAMVIQNPRYQVTQFGKPVTLSCSQTLNHNVMYWYQQKSSQAPKLLFHYYDKDFNNEADTPDNFQSRRPNTSFCFLDIRSPGLGDTAMYLCATSRDKFLETQYFGPGTRLLVL.

This clonotype was detected many times. This sequence joins TRBV15 and TRBJ2-3; no definite D call. Germline V gene data show CDR1 as LNHNV and CDR2 as YYDKDF (reference sequence). V was pared by 3 bases and J by 9 bases, with 13 bases between. The CDR3 length is 13 residues. The CDR3 reads CATSSDLTQTQYF. CDR3 nucleotides: TGTGCCACCAGCAGTGATCTGACCCAGACGCAGTATTTT.

The chain couples TRBV4-3 to TRBJ2-2; D tentatively fits TRBD1 or TRBD2 (5 bases each). CDR1 and CDR2 (germline): LGHNA, YSLEER. This CDR3 spans 16 amino acids. Trimming removed 0 bases at V and 3 bases at J, with 11 bases between. CDR3 in amino acids: CASSQEGPFYTGELFF. In DNA, the CDR3 is TGCGCCAGCAGCCAAGAGGGACCCTTCTACACCGGGGAGCTGTTTTTT.

This clonotype was seen many times. The rearrangement uses TRBV12-5 and TRBJ2-1; 7 nucleotides line up with TRBD1. The germline V gene encodes CDR1 LGHNT and CDR2 FRNRAP. CDR3 length equals 15 residues. V gave up 4 bases and J gave up 4 bases; unmatched junction bases: 7. The CDR3 DNA sequence: TGTGCTAGTGGTTCCCAGGGGGTAGCTTACAATGAGCAGTTCTTC. Protein: CASGSQGVAYNEQFF.

This clonotype was observed at least ten times. The rearrangement uses TRBV28 and TRBJ2-5, with D possibly matching TRBD2 (5 bases). The CDR3 runs 13 residues. Trimming took 5 bases from V and 5 from J, leaving 12 bases between them. Germline V gene data show CDR1 as MDHEN and CDR2 as SYDVKM. The CDR3 is CASSPEPGETQYF. CDR3 sequence (DNA): TGTGCCAGCAGTCCCGAACCGGGGGAGACCCAGTACTTC.

This clonotype has only a few counts. This rearrangement joins TRBV20-1 to TRBJ1-6; no reliable D call. The V gene's germline CDR1 is DFQATT and CDR2 SNEGSKA (reference sequence). The ends were cut back, 1 base at V and 10 bases at J, with 14 bases in the middle. The CDR3 has 14 amino acids. This CDR3 reads CSARAGGENSPLHF. As DNA, the CDR3 is TGCAGTGCTAGAGCCGGCGGTGAAAACTCACCCCTCCACTTT.

This clonotype has a count of ten or more. The J gene is TRBJ2-3, the V gene TRBV20-1; D uncertain. Trimming removed 0 bases from V and 0 bases from J, with 4 bases in between. Germline V CDR1 and CDR2: DFQATT, SNEGSKA (reference sequence). The CDR3 is 13 amino acids. This CDR3 reads CSARDLSTDTQYF. The CDR3 DNA reads as TGCAGTGCTAGAGATCTTAGCACAGATACGCAGTATTTT.

This clonotype was picked up a small number of times. This chain connects TRBV29-1 to TRBJ2-2, with unresolved D. The length of the CDR3 is 13 residues. Germline V gene data show CDR1 as SQVTM and CDR2 as ANQGSEA. V dropped 2 bases and J dropped 6 bases, with 10 bases sitting between them. CDR3 amino acids: CSVEFRLAGELFF. The CDR3 DNA follows: TGCAGCGTTGAATTCAGGCTGGCCGGGGAGCTGTTTTTT.

This clonotype was found many times. This chain joins TRBV29-1 and TRBJ2-2; TRBD1 matches 7 bases. With V trimmed by 7 bases and J by 4 bases, 9 bases remained unmatched. The CDR3 is 14 residues long. CDR1 is SQVTM, CDR2 ANQGSEA, per germline. This chain's CDR3 is CSAMGTAPTGELFF. The CDR3, as DNA: TGCAGCGCGATGGGGACAGCGCCCACCGGGGAGCTGTTTTTT.

This clonotype was observed many times. The chain joins TRBV6-7 to TRBJ2-1; 7 bases match TRBD2. TRBV6-7 is identified as an open reading frame with a role that is uncertain. CDR3 length equals 17 residues. With V trimmed by 2 bases and J by 0 bases, 7 bases remained unmatched. CDR3 DNA: TGTGCCAGCAGTTACAAGCTCCGGGAGGCCTCCTACAATGAGCAGTTCTTC. Translated, it gives CASSYKLREASYNEQFF.

This clonotype was detected ten times or more. The J gene is TRBJ2-2, the V gene TRBV7-2; D not certain. From germline, CDR1 is SGHTA and CDR2 FQGNSA. The CDR3 contains 14 residues. V was pared by 1 base and J by 6 bases, with 9 bases between. The CDR3 protein is CASSLVGVAGELFF. DNA for the CDR3: TGTGCCAGCAGCTTAGTCGGTGTGGCCGGGGAGCTGTTTTTT.